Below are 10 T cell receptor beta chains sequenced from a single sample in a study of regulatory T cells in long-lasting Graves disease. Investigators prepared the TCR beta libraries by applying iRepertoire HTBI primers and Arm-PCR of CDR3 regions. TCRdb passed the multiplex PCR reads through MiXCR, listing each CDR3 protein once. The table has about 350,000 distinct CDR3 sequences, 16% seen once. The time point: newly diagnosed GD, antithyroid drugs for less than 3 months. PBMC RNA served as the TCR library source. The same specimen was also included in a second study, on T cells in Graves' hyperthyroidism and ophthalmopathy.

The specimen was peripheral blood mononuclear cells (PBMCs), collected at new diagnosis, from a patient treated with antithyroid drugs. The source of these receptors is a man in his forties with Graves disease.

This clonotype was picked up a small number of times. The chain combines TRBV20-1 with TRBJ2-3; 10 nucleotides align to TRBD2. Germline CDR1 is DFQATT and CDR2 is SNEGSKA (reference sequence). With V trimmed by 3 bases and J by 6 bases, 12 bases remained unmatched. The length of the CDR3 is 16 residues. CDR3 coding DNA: TGCAGTGCTAGGGGTGTCCAGCGGGGGGGCCCCGATACGCAGTATTTT. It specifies CSARGVQRGGPDTQYF.

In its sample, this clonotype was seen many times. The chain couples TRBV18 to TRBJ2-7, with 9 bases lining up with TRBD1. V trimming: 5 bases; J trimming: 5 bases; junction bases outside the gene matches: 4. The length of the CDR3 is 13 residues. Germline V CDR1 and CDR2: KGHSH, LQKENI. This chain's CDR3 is CASSAGTGNEQYF. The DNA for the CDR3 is TGTGCCAGCTCAGCCGGGACAGGGAACGAGCAGTACTTC. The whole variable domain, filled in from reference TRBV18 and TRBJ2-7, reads NAGVMQNPRHLVRRRGQEARLRCSPMKGHSHVYWYRQLPEEGLKFMVYLQKENIIDESGMPKERFSAEFPKEGPSILRIQQVVRGDSAAYFCASSAGTGNEQYFGPGTRLTVT.

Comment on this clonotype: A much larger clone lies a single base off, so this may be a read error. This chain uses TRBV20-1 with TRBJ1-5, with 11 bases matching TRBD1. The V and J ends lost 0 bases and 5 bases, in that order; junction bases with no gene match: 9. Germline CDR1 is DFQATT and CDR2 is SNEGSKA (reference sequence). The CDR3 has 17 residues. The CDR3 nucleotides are TGCAGTGCTAGAGATTCTTTAATGGGACAGGGGGATCAGCCCCAGCATTTT. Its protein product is CSARDSLMGQGDQPQHF.

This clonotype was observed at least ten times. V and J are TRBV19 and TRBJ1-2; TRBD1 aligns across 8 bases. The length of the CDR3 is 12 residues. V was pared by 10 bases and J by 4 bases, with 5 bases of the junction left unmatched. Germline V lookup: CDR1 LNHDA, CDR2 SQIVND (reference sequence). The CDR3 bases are TGTGCCACCAGGACAGGGCTCTATGGCTACACCTTC. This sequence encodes CATRTGLYGYTF. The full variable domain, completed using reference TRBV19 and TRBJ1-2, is DGGITQSPKYLFRKEGQNVTLSCEQNLNHDAMYWYRQDPGQGLRLIYYSQIVNDFQKGDIAEGYSVSREKKESFPLTVTSAQKNPTAFYLCATRTGLYGYTFGSGTRLTVV.

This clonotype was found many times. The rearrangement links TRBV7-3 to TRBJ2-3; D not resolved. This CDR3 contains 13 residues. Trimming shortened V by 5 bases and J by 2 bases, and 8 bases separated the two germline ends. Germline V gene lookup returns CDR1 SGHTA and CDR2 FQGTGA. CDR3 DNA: TGTGCCAGCAGCCTAGGGATCACAGATACGCAGTATTTT. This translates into CASSLGITDTQYF.

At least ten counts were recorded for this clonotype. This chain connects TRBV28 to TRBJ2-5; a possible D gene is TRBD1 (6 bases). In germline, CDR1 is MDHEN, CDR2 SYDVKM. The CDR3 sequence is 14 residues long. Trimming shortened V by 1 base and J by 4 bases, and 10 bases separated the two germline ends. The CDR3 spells CASSLFRGGETQYF. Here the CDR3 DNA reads TGTGCCAGCAGTTTATTCAGGGGTGGAGAGACCCAGTACTTC.

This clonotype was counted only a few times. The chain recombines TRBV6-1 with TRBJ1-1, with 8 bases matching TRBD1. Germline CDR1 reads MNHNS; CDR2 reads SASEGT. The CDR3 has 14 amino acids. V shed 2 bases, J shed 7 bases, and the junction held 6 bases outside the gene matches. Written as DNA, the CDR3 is TGTGCCAGCAGTGAAAACCCAGGGGGCCTTGAAGCTTTCTTT. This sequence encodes CASSENPGGLEAFF.

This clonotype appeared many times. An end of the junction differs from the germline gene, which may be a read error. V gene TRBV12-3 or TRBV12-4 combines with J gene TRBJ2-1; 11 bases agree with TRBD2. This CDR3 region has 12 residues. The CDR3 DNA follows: TGTGCCAGCAATCTAGCGGGGGGCCCCGCGATCTTC. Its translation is CASNLAGGPAIF.

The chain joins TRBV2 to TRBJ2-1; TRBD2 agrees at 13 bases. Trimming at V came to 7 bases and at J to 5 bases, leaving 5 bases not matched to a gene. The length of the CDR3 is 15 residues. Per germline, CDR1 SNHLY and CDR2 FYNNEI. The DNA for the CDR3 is TGTGCCAGCAAACGGACTAGCGGGGGCGACAATGAGCAGTTCTTC. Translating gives CASKRTSGGDNEQFF.

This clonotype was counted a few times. The CDR3 region is CATSRDWDRGYSPLHF. The CDR3 DNA is TGTGCCACCAGCAGAGACTGGGACAGGGGATATTCACCCCTCCACTTT. This chain links TRBV15 with TRBJ1-6; TRBD1 agrees at 10 bases. The CDR3 totals 16 residues. The V segment lost 0 bases and the J segment 8 bases; nucleotides outside the gene matches: 4. The V gene's germline CDR1 is LNHNV and CDR2 YYDKDF (reference sequence).